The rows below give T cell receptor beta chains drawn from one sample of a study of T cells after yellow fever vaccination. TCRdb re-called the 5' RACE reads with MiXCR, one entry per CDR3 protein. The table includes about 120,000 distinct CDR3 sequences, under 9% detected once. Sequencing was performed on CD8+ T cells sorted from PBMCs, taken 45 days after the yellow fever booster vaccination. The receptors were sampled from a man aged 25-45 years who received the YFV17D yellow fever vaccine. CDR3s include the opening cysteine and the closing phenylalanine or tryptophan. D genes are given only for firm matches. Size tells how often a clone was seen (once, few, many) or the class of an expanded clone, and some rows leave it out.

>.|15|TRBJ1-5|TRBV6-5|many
CASRRTGLGNQPQHF
TGTGCCAGCAGGCGCACAGGGTTGGGCAATCAGCCCCAGCATTTT
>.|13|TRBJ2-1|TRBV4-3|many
CASSLGPGNEQFF
TGCGCCAGCAGCCTCGGACCAGGGAATGAGCAGTTCTTC
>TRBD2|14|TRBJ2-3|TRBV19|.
CASSPGLLTDTQYF
TGTGCCAGTAGCCCGGGACTACTCACAGATACGCAGTATTTT
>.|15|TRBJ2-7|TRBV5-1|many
CASSRDTTQHYEQYF
TGCGCCAGCAGCCGAGACACTACCCAACACTACGAGCAGTACTTC
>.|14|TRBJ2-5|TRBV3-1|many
CASSQVRDRETQYF
TGTGCCAGCAGCCAAGTTAGGGACCGGGAGACCCAGTACTTC
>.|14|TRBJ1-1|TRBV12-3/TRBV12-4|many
CASRSSGLLGEAFF
TGTGCCAGCAGGTCGTCGGGACTGCTAGGTGAAGCTTTCTTT
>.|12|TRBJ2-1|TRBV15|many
CATSGNWVEQFF
TGTGCCACCAGCGGGAATTGGGTTGAGCAGTTCTTC
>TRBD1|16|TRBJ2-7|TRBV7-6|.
CASSLAGQGKSYEQYF
TGTGCCAGCAGCTTAGCCGGACAGGGGAAGTCCTACGAGCAGTACTTC
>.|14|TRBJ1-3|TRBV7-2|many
CASSLQGTGNTIYF
TGTGCCAGCAGCTTACAGGGGACTGGAAACACCATATATTTT
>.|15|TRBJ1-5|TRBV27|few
CASSLINGANQPQHF
TGTGCCAGCAGTTTAATTAACGGGGCTAATCAGCCCCAGCATTTT
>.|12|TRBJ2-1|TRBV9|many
CASTLNGAEQFF
TGTGCCAGCACCCTTAACGGGGCTGAGCAGTTCTTC
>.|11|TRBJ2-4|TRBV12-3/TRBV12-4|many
CASSPSHIQYF
TGTGCCAGCAGTCCCTCCCACATTCAGTACTTC
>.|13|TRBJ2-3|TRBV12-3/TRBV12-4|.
CASRSPDPDTQYF
TGTGCCAGCAGGTCCCCCGATCCAGATACGCAGTATTTT
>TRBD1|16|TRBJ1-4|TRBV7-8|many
CASGTGVSPTNEKLFF
TGTGCCAGTGGGACAGGGGTATCCCCAACTAATGAAAAACTGTTTTTT
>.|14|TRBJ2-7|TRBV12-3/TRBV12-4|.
CASRSLNRGYEQYF
TGTGCCAGCAGGAGTCTGAATCGGGGGTACGAGCAGTACTTC
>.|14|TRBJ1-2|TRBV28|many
CASSFGGSNYGYTF
TGTGCCAGCAGTTTTGGTGGGAGTAATTATGGCTACACCTTC
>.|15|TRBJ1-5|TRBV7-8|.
CASSLARGGNQPQHF
TGTGCCAGCAGCTTAGCGCGCGGGGGCAATCAGCCCCAGCATTTT
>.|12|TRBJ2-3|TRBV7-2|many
CASSLAVDTQYF
TGTGCCAGCAGCTTAGCGGTGGATACGCAGTATTTT
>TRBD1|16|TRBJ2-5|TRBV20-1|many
CSARISGQGSSGTQYF
TGCAGTGCTAGAATTTCGGGACAGGGTTCCTCTGGGACCCAGTACTTC
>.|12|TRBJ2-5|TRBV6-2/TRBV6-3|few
CASRRLHETQYF
TGTGCCAGCCGCAGGTTGCACGAGACCCAGTACTTC
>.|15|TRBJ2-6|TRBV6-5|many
CASSYVGSGANVLTF
TGTGCCAGCAGTTACGTGGGATCTGGGGCCAACGTCCTGACTTTC
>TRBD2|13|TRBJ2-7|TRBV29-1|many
CSVRTSGSYEQYF
TGCAGCGTCAGGACTAGCGGGAGTTACGAGCAGTACTTC
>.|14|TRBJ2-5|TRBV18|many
CASSPGGIQETQYF
TGTGCCAGCTCACCAGGGGGAATACAAGAGACCCAGTACTTC
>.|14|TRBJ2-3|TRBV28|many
CASSLGRGTDTQYF
TGTGCCAGCAGCCTGGGACGGGGCACAGATACGCAGTATTTT
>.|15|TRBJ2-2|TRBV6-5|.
CASSYSAGLDGELFF
TGTGCCAGCAGTTACTCTGCAGGTTTGGACGGGGAGCTGTTTTTT
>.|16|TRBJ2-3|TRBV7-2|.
CASRVGKPLATDTQYF
TGTGCCAGCAGAGTAGGGAAACCCCTGGCCACAGATACGCAGTATTTT
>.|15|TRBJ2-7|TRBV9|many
CASSPEAAGPYEQYF
TGTGCCAGCAGCCCCGAGGCTGCCGGGCCATACGAGCAGTACTTC
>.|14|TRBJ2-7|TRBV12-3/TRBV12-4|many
CASSLVPGRNEQYF
TGTGCCAGCAGTTTAGTTCCGGGACGCAACGAGCAGTACTTC
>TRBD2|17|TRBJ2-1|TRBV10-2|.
CASRPGLAGGWGNEQFF
TGCGCCAGCAGACCCGGACTAGCGGGAGGGTGGGGGAATGAGCAGTTCTTC
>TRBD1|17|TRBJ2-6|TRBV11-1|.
CASSRTGGNSGANVLTF
TGTGCCAGCAGTAGGACAGGAGGTAACTCTGGGGCCAACGTCCTGACTTTC
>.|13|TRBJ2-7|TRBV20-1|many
CSAHTSGAYEQYF
TGCAGTGCGCATACCTCGGGGGCCTACGAGCAGTACTTC
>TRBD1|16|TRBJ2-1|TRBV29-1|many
CSVPGQGVSFINEQFF
TGCAGCGTTCCTGGACAGGGCGTAAGTTTTATCAATGAGCAGTTCTTC
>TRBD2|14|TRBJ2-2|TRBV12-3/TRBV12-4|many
CASTGEGSAGELFF
TGTGCCAGCACGGGGGAGGGTTCAGCCGGGGAGCTGTTTTTT
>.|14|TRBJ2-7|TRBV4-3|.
CASSHRPGPYEQYF
TGCGCCAGCAGCCATCGTCCGGGCCCCTACGAGCAGTACTTC
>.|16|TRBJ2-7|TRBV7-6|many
CASSLPGGGLTGEQYF
TGTGCCAGCAGCTTACCAGGGGGGGGCCTGACCGGGGAGCAGTACTTC
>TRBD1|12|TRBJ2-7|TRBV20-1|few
CSAGDSSYEQYF
TGCAGTGCCGGGGACAGCTCCTACGAGCAGTACTTC
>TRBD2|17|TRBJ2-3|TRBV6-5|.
CASSFSAGGRWEDTQYF
TGTGCCAGCAGTTTTTCGGCGGGAGGCCGATGGGAAGATACGCAGTATTTT
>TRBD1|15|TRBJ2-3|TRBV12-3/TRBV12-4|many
CASSAPGTATDTQYF
TGTGCCAGCAGTGCCCCCGGGACAGCTACAGATACGCAGTATTTT
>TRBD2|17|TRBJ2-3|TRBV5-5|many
CASSLIPWTSGGDTQYF
TGTGCCAGCAGCCTTATTCCCTGGACTAGCGGGGGAGATACGCAGTATTTT
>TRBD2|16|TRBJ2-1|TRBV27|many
CASSLSPGTSGNEQFF
TGTGCCAGCAGTTTGTCACCCGGGACTAGCGGTAATGAGCAGTTCTTC
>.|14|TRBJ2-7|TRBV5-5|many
CASSHGTINYEQYF
TGTGCCAGCAGCCACGGGACAATAAACTACGAGCAGTACTTC
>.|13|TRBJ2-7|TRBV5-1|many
CASSFYSGSEQYF
TGCGCCAGCAGCTTTTATTCCGGGAGCGAGCAGTACTTC
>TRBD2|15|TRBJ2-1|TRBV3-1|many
CASSQDFSGRYEQFF
TGTGCCAGCAGCCAAGATTTCAGCGGGAGGTATGAGCAGTTCTTC
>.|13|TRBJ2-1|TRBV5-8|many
CASSYGHPNEQFF
TGTGCCAGCAGCTATGGACATCCCAATGAGCAGTTCTTC
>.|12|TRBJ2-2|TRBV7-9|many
CASSSSAGELFF
TGTGCCAGCAGCTCTAGCGCCGGGGAGCTGTTTTTT
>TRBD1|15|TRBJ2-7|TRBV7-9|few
CASSLFDRGVYEQYF
TGTGCCAGCAGCTTATTTGACAGGGGTGTCTACGAGCAGTACTTC
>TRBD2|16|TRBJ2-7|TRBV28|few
CASRGIAGGLNHEQYF
TGTGCCAGCAGGGGGATCGCGGGAGGGCTTAACCACGAGCAGTACTTC
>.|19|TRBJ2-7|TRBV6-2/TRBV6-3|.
CASSYRTAERLLSSYEQYF
TGTGCCAGCAGTTACAGGACTGCAGAGCGTCTCCTAAGCTCCTACGAGCAGTACTTC
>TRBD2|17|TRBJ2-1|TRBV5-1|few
CASSRLERERGYNEQFF
TGCGCCAGCAGCCGACTCGAGCGGGAGAGGGGGTACAATGAGCAGTTCTTC
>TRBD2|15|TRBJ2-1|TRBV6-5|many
CASSYGLAEDNEQFF
TGTGCCAGCAGTTACGGACTAGCGGAGGACAATGAGCAGTTCTTC
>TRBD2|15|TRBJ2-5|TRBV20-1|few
CSATGTSISSETQYF
TGCAGTGCCACCGGGACTAGCATATCGTCAGAGACCCAGTACTTC
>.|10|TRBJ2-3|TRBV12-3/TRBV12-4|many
CASRVDTQYF
TGTGCCAGCAGAGTAGATACGCAGTATTTT
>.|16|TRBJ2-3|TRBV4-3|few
CASSQLKGLSQDTQYF
TGCGCCAGCAGCCAACTCAAAGGACTGTCACAAGATACGCAGTATTTT
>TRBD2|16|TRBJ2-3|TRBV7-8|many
CASSFGTSGITDTQYF
TGTGCCAGCAGCTTTGGGACTAGCGGGATCACAGATACGCAGTATTTT